This paragraph reports one T cell receptor (beta chain). Synthetic TCR analog templates were added to each PCR reaction. Profiling relied on immunoSEQ multiplex PCR, and the TCRdb table lists in-frame clones only, not all of them. The top ten clones hold around 15% of a sample with about 86,000 clones, 85% of them seen once. This CDR3 has 16 amino acids. The germline gives CDR1 SEHNR, CDR2 FQNEAQ (reference sequence). V lost 5 bases to trimming and J lost 0 bases; unmatched junction nucleotides: 6. This entry is derived from a study of PD-L1 blockade in urothelial cancer. Study at large: Atezolizumab therapy began for patients in the mid-2010s, dosed at 1,200 mg intravenously every 3 weeks. Males with bladder-origin urothelial cancer constituted about 90% of the roughly 30 patients.

Stated time point: pretreatment peripheral blood. Each patient contributed between 1 and 8 total time points of blood mononuclear cells, pretreatment and during treatment. This receptor was obtained from a man in his fifties or sixties with urothelial cancer. This chain joins TRBV7-9 and TRBJ1-5; 8 positions agree with TRBD1. The starting material was PBMCs, obtained around atezolizumab (anti-PD-L1) treatment. CDR3 protein: CASSKGTGNSNQPQHF. The CDR3, as DNA: TGTGCCAGCAGCAAAGGGACAGGCAATAGCAATCAGCCCCAGCATTTT.